These 9 T cell receptor beta chains originate from one sample sequenced in a study of vaccination and CD4 T cells after COVID-19. Antigens of these TCRs are unknown. Described treatment: 10-day PBMC culture with coronavirus spike peptide pools or control peptides (ViraFEST assay). Scientists ran DNA taken from cultured CD4+ T cells through the Oncomine TCR Beta short-read assay for sequencing. TCRdb fed the PCR reads into MiXCR, producing one record per CDR3 protein. The sample holds about 13,000 distinct CDR3 sequences; around 29% are singletons and the top ten take roughly 30%. Sequenced here: CD4+ T cells from blood, cultured in vitro, sampled before SARS-CoV-2 vaccination. The source is a human donor who received a COVID-19 vaccine.

The chain carries TRBV7-9 and TRBJ2-3, with 9 nucleotides matching TRBD1. V dropped 5 bases and J dropped 3; count of bases not matched to a gene: 6. Germline V gene data show CDR1 as SEHNR and CDR2 as FQNEAQ (reference sequence). There are 15 residues in the CDR3. CDR3 nucleotide sequence: TGTGCCAGCAGCAGGGACAGGGCAATAACAGATACGCAGTATTTT. Translating it yields CASSRDRAITDTQYF.

The chain uses TRBV5-1 and TRBJ1-5; D remains unclear. With 0 bases removed from V and 2 bases from J, the gap between germline ends came to 9 bases. The germline gives CDR1 SGHRS, CDR2 YFSETQ. The CDR3 has 15 residues. In DNA form, the CDR3 reads TGCGCCAGCAGCTTGGGGGGAAACGGCAATCAGCCCCAGCATTTT. Amino acid sequence: CASSLGGNGNQPQHF.

The J gene is TRBJ1-1, the V gene TRBV12-3 or TRBV12-4; D is undetermined. Trimming removed 3 bases from V and 2 bases from J, with 10 bases in between. The CDR3 is made up of 14 amino acids. The CDR3 reads CASSFGSRNTEAFF. DNA for the CDR3: TGTGCCAGCAGTTTCGGCAGCCGCAACACTGAAGCTTTCTTT.

This clonotype has more than one count but fewer than ten. The V gene is TRBV19, the J gene TRBJ2-2; 7 nucleotides align to TRBD1. Germline assignment: CDR1 LNHDA and CDR2 SQIVND (reference sequence). With 3 bases clipped from V and 2 bases from J, the junction kept 3 bases outside the gene matches. The CDR3 runs to 15 residues. The CDR3 reads CASSIWDRNTGELFF. CDR3 DNA sequence: TGTGCCAGTAGTATTTGGGACAGAAACACCGGGGAGCTGTTTTTT. The entire variable domain, with the rest obtained from reference TRBV19 and TRBJ2-2, is as follows: DGGITQSPKYLFRKEGQNVTLSCEQNLNHDAMYWYRQDPGQGLRLIYYSQIVNDFQKGDIAEGYSVSREKKESFPLTVTSAQKNPTAFYLCASSIWDRNTGELFFGEGSRLTVL.

This rearrangement joins TRBV5-1 to TRBJ2-5; TRBD2 aligns across 14 bases. V lost 3 bases to trimming and J lost 4 bases; unmatched junction nucleotides: 2. This CDR3 spans 15 amino acids. Germline lookup yields CDR1 SGHRS and CDR2 YFSETQ. CDR3 nucleotides: TGCGCCAGCAGCTCCGGGACTAGCGGGGGAGAGACCCAGTACTTC. It encodes CASSSGTSGGETQYF.

This clonotype is classed as medium-sized. The chain links TRBV7-8 to TRBJ2-6, with D perhaps TRBD2 (5 bases). Germline V gene data show CDR1 as SGHVS and CDR2 as FQNEAQ. V was pared by 1 base and J by 1 base, with 8 bases between. The CDR3 spans 16 residues. The CDR3 DNA reads as TGTGCCAGCAGCTTAGTAACGGGGTCTGGGGCCAACGTCCTGACTTTC. Protein product: CASSLVTGSGANVLTF.

This clonotype was counted a few times. The chain links TRBV5-1 to TRBJ2-3; possibly TRBD2 for D (6 bases). The CDR3 covers 17 residues. V was clipped by 0 bases and J by 1 base, with 15 bases between them. Germline lookup yields CDR1 SGHRS and CDR2 YFSETQ. CDR3 loop: CASSLGLGEYGTDTQYF. The CDR3 DNA reads TGCGCCAGCAGCTTGGGACTAGGAGAATACGGCACAGATACGCAGTATTTT.

V and J are TRBV30 and TRBJ1-4; weak D call: TRBD1 (6 bases). Trimming shortened V by 4 bases and J by 8 bases, and 14 bases separated the two germline ends. The V gene's germline CDR1 is GTSNPN and CDR2 SVGIG (reference sequence). The CDR3 has 13 amino acids. CDR3 in amino acids: CAWNGQPGEKLFF. The CDR3 DNA follows: TGTGCCTGGAATGGACAGCCGGGGGAAAAACTGTTTTTT.

The V call is TRBV7-2, the J call TRBJ2-3; D perhaps matches TRBD1 (6 bases). Germline loops: CDR1 SGHTA, CDR2 FQGNSA. Trimming left V 5 bases short and J 3 bases short, with 12 bases between. The CDR3 consists of 14 residues. The CDR3 coding sequence is TGTGCCAGCAGCCGGGACACTCCTACAGATACGCAGTATTTT. Translating it yields CASSRDTPTDTQYF.